A selection of T cell receptor beta chains follows, all from one sample in a study of beta chain features in type 1 diabetes. Measured with immunoSEQ multiplex PCR; TCRdb has only the in-frame clones, and not every one. Among about 24,000 clones, over 60% were seen once, and the ten largest hold 2% to 2.5%. Sequencing was carried out using Tregs from blood. The receptor source for this set is a middle-aged woman in good health. The CDR3 runs from the conserved cysteine through the conserved F or W. A D gene is named only where the DNA matches it firmly. Some rows have no size entry. The others give once, few or many, or a class for an expanded clone.

d_call: -; clone_size: -; j_call: TRBJ2-7; v_call: TRBV9; cdr3_aa: CASSVVAGAEYEQYF; cdr3_nt: TGTGCCAGCAGCGTAGTGGCAGGGGCCGAGTACGAGCAGTACTTC
d_call: TRBD1; clone_size: -; j_call: TRBJ1-2; v_call: TRBV10-2; cdr3_aa: CASRPGQGRYYGYTF; cdr3_nt: TGCGCCAGCAGACCGGGACAGGGCCGGTACTATGGCTACACCTTC
d_call: TRBD1; clone_size: once; j_call: TRBJ2-1; v_call: TRBV11-2; cdr3_aa: CASSLRTGGFDEQFF; cdr3_nt: TGTGCCAGCAGCTTACGGACAGGGGGTTTCGATGAGCAGTTCTTC
d_call: -; clone_size: -; j_call: TRBJ2-3; v_call: TRBV6-5; cdr3_aa: CASSYGGGSTDTQYF; cdr3_nt: TGTGCCAGCAGTTACGGGGGCGGAAGCACAGATACGCAGTATTTT
d_call: -; clone_size: -; j_call: TRBJ2-7; v_call: TRBV4-3; cdr3_aa: CASSQQRSYEQYF; cdr3_nt: TGCGCCAGCAGCCAACAGCGGTCCTACGAGCAGTACTTC
d_call: TRBD1; clone_size: -; j_call: TRBJ2-1; v_call: TRBV19; cdr3_aa: CASFHRGRGEQFF; cdr3_nt: TGTGCCAGTTTCCACAGGGGGCGCGGTGAGCAGTTCTTC
d_call: TRBD1; clone_size: -; j_call: TRBJ1-2; v_call: TRBV6-1; cdr3_aa: CASRARQGGYGYTF; cdr3_nt: TGTGCCAGCAGGGCGCGACAGGGAGGCTATGGCTACACCTTC
d_call: TRBD1; clone_size: few; j_call: TRBJ2-2; v_call: TRBV11-2; cdr3_aa: CASSSGTGWTGELFF; cdr3_nt: TGTGCCAGCAGCTCCGGGACAGGGTGGACCGGGGAGCTGTTTTTT
d_call: -; clone_size: once; j_call: TRBJ1-2; v_call: TRBV27; cdr3_aa: CASRRGGVRNYGYTF; cdr3_nt: TGTGCCAGCCGTCGCGGGGGGGTACGGAACTATGGCTACACCTTC
d_call: -; clone_size: -; j_call: TRBJ2-7; v_call: TRBV5-1; cdr3_aa: CASSLGYSSYEQYF; cdr3_nt: TGCGCCAGCAGCTTAGGCTACAGCTCCTACGAGCAGTACTTC
d_call: -; clone_size: few; j_call: TRBJ1-1; v_call: TRBV18; cdr3_aa: CASSPFGAGAFF; cdr3_nt: TGTGCCAGCTCACCCTTTGGGGCCGGGGCTTTCTTT
d_call: TRBD1; clone_size: few; j_call: TRBJ2-7; v_call: TRBV10-3; cdr3_aa: CAISASAGTGRTYEQYF; cdr3_nt: TGTGCCATCAGTGCGAGTGCCGGGACAGGACGTACCTACGAGCAGTACTTC
d_call: -; clone_size: once; j_call: TRBJ2-1; v_call: TRBV5-1; cdr3_aa: CASSLAQYNEQFF; cdr3_nt: TGCGCCAGCAGCTTGGCCCAGTACAATGAGCAGTTCTTC
d_call: -; clone_size: few; j_call: TRBJ2-7; v_call: TRBV10-3; cdr3_aa: CAISALGGYEQYF; cdr3_nt: TGTGCCATCAGTGCGCTCGGGGGCTACGAGCAGTACTTC
d_call: TRBD1; clone_size: few; j_call: TRBJ2-2; v_call: TRBV11-2; cdr3_aa: CASSLVQGAAGELFF; cdr3_nt: TGTGCCAGCAGCTTAGTACAGGGGGCGGCCGGGGAGCTGTTTTTT